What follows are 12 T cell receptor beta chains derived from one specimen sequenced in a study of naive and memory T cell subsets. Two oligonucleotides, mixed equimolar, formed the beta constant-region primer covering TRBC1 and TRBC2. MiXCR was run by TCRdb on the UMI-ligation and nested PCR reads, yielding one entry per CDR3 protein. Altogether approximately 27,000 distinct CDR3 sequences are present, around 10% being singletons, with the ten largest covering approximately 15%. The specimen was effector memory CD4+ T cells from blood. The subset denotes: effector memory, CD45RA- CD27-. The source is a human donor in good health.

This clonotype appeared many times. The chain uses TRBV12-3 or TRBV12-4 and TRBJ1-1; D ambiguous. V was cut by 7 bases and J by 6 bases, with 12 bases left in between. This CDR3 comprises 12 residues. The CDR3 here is CASTYGTAEAFF. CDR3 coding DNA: TGTGCCAGCACCTACGGTACGGCTGAAGCTTTCTTT.

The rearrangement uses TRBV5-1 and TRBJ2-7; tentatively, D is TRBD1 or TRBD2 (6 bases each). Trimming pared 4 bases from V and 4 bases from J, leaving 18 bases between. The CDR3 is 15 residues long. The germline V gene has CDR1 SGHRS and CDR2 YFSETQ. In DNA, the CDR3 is TGCGCCAGCAGCCCCGGAGGGGGGAAGGGTTACGAGCAGTACTTC. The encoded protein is CASSPGGGKGYEQYF.

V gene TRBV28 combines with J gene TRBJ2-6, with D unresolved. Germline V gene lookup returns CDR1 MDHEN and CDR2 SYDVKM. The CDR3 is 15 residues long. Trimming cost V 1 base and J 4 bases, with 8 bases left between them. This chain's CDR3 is CASSLSLLGANVLTF. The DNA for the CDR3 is TGTGCCAGCAGTTTATCTCTACTGGGGGCCAACGTCCTGACTTTC.

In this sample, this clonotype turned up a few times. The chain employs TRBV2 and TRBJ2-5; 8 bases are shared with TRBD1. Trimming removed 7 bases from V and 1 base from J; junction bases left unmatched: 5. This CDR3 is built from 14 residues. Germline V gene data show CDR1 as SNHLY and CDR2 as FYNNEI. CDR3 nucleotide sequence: TGTGCCAGCAACACGGGACAGGCCCAAGAGACCCAGTACTTC. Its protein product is CASNTGQAQETQYF.

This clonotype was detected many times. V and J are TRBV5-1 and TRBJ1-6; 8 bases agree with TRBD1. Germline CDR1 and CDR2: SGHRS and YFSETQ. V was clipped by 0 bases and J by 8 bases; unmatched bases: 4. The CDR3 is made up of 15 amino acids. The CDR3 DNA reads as TGCGCCAGCAGCTTGGCCGGACAGGGCTATTCACCCCTCCACTTT. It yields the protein CASSLAGQGYSPLHF.

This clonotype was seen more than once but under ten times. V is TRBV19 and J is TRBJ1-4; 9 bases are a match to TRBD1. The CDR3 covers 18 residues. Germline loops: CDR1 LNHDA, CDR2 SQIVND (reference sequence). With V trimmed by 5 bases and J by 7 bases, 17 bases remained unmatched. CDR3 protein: CASSGTGLGLIFGEKLFF. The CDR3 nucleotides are TGTGCCAGTAGTGGGACAGGGCTGGGGTTGATCTTCGGTGAAAAACTGTTTTTT.

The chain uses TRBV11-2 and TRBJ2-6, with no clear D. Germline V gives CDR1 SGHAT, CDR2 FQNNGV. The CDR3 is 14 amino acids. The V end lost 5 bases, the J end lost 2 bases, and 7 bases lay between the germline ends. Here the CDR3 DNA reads TGTGCCAGCAGCCCACGAACTGGGGCCAACGTCCTGACTTTC. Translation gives CASSPRTGANVLTF.

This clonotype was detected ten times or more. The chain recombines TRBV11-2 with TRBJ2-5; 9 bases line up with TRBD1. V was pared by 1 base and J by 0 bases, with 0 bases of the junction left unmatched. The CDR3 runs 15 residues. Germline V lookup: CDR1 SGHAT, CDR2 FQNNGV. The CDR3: CASSLGDRDQETQYF. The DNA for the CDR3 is TGTGCCAGCAGCTTAGGGGACAGGGACCAAGAGACCCAGTACTTC.

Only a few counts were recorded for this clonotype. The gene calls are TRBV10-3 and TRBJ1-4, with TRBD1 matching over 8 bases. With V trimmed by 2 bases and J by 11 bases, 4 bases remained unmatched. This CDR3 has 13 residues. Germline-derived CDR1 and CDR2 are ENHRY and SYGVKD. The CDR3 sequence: CAISEGQGEKLFF. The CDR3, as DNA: TGTGCCATCAGTGAGGGACAGGGTGAGAAACTGTTTTTT.

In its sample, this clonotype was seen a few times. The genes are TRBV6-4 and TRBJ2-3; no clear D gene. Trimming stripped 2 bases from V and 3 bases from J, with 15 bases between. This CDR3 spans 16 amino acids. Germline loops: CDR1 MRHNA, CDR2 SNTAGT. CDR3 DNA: TGTGCCAGCAGTGACCAAGTTTTAGTTCGGACAGATACGCAGTATTTT. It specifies CASSDQVLVRTDTQYF.

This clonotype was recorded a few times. This chain's CDR3 is CASSHTGTSGLAKNIQYF. In DNA form, the CDR3 reads TGTGCCAGCAGTCATACCGGGACTAGCGGACTAGCCAAAAACATTCAGTACTTC. The chain uses TRBV6-2 or TRBV6-3 and TRBJ2-4, with 11 bases matching TRBD2. Trimming cost V 5 bases and J 0 bases; bases outside gene matches: 9. CDR3 length: 18 amino acids. Germline V gives CDR1 MNHEY, CDR2 SVGEGT.

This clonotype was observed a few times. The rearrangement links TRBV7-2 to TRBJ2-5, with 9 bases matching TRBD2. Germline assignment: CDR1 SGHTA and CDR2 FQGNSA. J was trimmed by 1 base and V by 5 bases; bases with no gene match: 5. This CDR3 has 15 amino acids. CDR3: CASSRYSGGQETQYF. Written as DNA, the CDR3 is TGTGCCAGCAGCCGTTATAGCGGGGGCCAAGAGACCCAGTACTTC.